Listed below are T cell receptor beta chains from one sample, sequenced in a study of TIL therapy for anti-PD-1-resistant metastatic lung cancer. Some clones are missing from TCRdb's copy, which holds only in-frame ones; the method was immunoSEQ multiplex PCR. This sample has about 16,000 clones, with around 70% found just once. This sample comprised blood, obtained at baseline. The receptors were sampled from a person between 30 and 80 years old with non-small cell lung cancer. Each CDR3 is given with its conserved first and last residue. D genes are given only for firm matches. Some rows mark clone size as missing; the rest say once, few, many or name a class of expanded clone.

J	D	V	size	CDR3	DNA
TRBJ2-7	TRBD2	TRBV9	NA	CASSVGGTSGGRYEQYF	TGTGCCAGCAGCGTAGGAGGGACTAGCGGGGGGAGGTACGAGCAGTACTTC
TRBJ2-3	TRBD2	TRBV4-1	NA	CASSRGGLAGFTDTQYF	TGCGCCAGCAGCCGAGGTGGGCTAGCGGGGTTCACAGATACGCAGTATTTT
TRBJ2-5	TRBD2	TRBV4-3	NA	CASSQESSGGATQETQYF	TGCGCCAGCAGCCAAGAGTCTAGCGGGGGGGCTACCCAAGAGACCCAGTACTTC
TRBJ2-1	TRBD1	TRBV19	NA	CASGGLTGTVDEQFF	TGTGCCAGTGGCGGCTTGACAGGGACCGTGGATGAGCAGTTCTTC
TRBJ1-1	NA	TRBV9	NA	CASSVGHATGNTEAFF	TGTGCCAGCAGCGTAGGGCACGCCACAGGGAACACTGAAGCTTTCTTT
TRBJ1-2	NA	TRBV7-2	NA	CASSQVQATYGYTF	TGTGCCAGCAGCCAAGTCCAGGCGACCTATGGCTACACCTTC
TRBJ1-2	NA	TRBV6-1	NA	CASSESNYGYTF	TGTGCCAGCAGTGAGTCAAATTATGGCTACACCTTC
TRBJ1-1	TRBD1	TRBV19	NA	CASSIRAGGGINTEAFF	TGTGCCAGTAGTATTCGGGCAGGGGGAGGGATTAACACTGAAGCTTTCTTT
TRBJ1-5	NA	TRBV19	NA	CASSPMPGVASNQPQHF	TGTGCCAGTAGCCCTATGCCAGGGGTGGCGAGCAATCAGCCCCAGCATTTT
TRBJ2-2	TRBD2	TRBV4-3	NA	CASSQPGLAGDTGELFF	TGCGCCAGCAGCCAACCGGGACTAGCGGGGGACACCGGGGAGCTGTTTTTT
TRBJ1-3	NA	TRBV30	medium-sized	CACLAPGNTIYF	TGTGCCTGCCTGGCACCTGGAAACACCATATATTTT
TRBJ1-5	NA	TRBV12-2	NA	CASRPGIGSRAKQPQHF	TGTGCAAGTCGTCCAGGGATAGGAAGTCGGGCAAAGCAGCCCCAGCATTTT
TRBJ1-3	NA	TRBV6-5	NA	CASSQFHSGNTIYF	TGTGCCAGCAGTCAGTTCCACTCTGGAAACACCATATATTTT
TRBJ1-2	NA	TRBV6-5	NA	CASRRLLGQYGYTF	TGTGCCAGCAGACGCCTCCTTGGACAGTATGGCTACACCTTC
TRBJ2-1	NA	TRBV19	NA	CASALKGSFSYNEQFF	TGTGCCAGCGCCCTGAAGGGCTCTTTTTCCTACAATGAGCAGTTCTTC
TRBJ2-5	TRBD2	TRBV5-1	NA	CASGGGPQETQYF	TGCGCCAGCGGCGGGGGGCCTCAAGAGACCCAGTACTTC
TRBJ2-5	NA	TRBV25-1	once	CASSDRETQYF	TGTGCCAGCAGTGACAGAGAGACCCAGTACTTC
TRBJ2-7	NA	TRBV6-5	NA	CASSYQEPYEQYF	TGTGCCAGCAGTTACCAAGAACCCTACGAGCAGTACTTC
TRBJ1-4	NA	TRBV5-1	NA	CASSQDGRNEKLFF	TGCGCCAGCAGCCAGGACGGTCGGAATGAAAAACTGTTTTTT
TRBJ2-7	NA	TRBV6-6	few	CASSPAATDYEQYF	TGTGCCAGCAGCCCTGCGGCTACTGACTACGAGCAGTACTTC
TRBJ2-7	TRBD2	TRBV5-5	NA	CASSLSQRDYEQYF	TGTGCCAGCAGCTTGTCTCAGCGGGACTACGAGCAGTACTTC
TRBJ1-1	NA	TRBV6-6	NA	CASSYGSLNTEAFF	TGTGCCAGCAGTTATGGCTCTTTGAACACTGAAGCTTTCTTT
TRBJ2-1	TRBD1	TRBV30	NA	CAWSPTGTGITGIHNEQFF	TGTGCCTGGAGTCCCACCGGGACAGGGATTACGGGGATCCACAATGAGCAGTTCTTC
TRBJ2-2	TRBD1	TRBV9	NA	CASSSRDRGAGELFF	TGTGCCAGCAGCTCCCGGGACAGGGGGGCCGGGGAGCTGTTTTTT
TRBJ1-6	TRBD1	TRBV7-6	NA	CASSIQGANSPLHF	TGTGCCAGCAGCATCCAGGGGGCTAATTCACCCCTCCACTTT
TRBJ1-3	NA	TRBV9	NA	CASGGRESSGNTIYF	TGTGCCAGTGGGGGGAGGGAGTCCTCTGGAAACACCATATATTTT
TRBJ1-2	NA	TRBV13	NA	CASSIFWGLRGYTF	TGTGCCAGCAGCATTTTTTGGGGGCTACGAGGCTACACCTTC
TRBJ2-1	TRBD1	TRBV4-2	NA	CASSQDWDRSYNEQFF	TGTGCCAGCAGCCAAGATTGGGACAGGAGTTACAATGAGCAGTTCTTC
TRBJ1-1	NA	TRBV6-1	once	CASSEVQWTEAFF	TGTGCCAGCAGTGAAGTTCAGTGGACTGAAGCTTTCTTT
TRBJ2-3	TRBD2	TRBV6-1	few	CASNSGGESDTQYF	TGTGCCAGCAATAGCGGGGGGGAGTCAGATACGCAGTATTTT
TRBJ2-3	NA	TRBV6-5	NA	CASSYSVGTTDTQYF	TGTGCCAGCAGTTACTCGGTGGGGACCACAGATACGCAGTATTTT
TRBJ1-1	NA	TRBV11-2	once	CASSLAGDTEAFF	TGTGCCAGCAGCTTAGCCGGGGACACTGAAGCTTTCTTT
TRBJ2-3	TRBD1	TRBV29-1	NA	CSVEGQGYTDTQYF	TGCAGCGTTGAGGGACAGGGGTACACAGATACGCAGTATTTT
TRBJ2-7	NA	TRBV11-3	few	CASSLDPGTYEQYF	TGTGCCAGCAGCTTAGACCCGGGAACCTACGAGCAGTACTTC
TRBJ1-6	NA	TRBV9	NA	CASSVDGDSNSPLHF	TGTGCCAGCAGCGTAGACGGGGACTCCAATTCACCCCTCCACTTT
TRBJ1-2	NA	TRBV19	NA	CASRGSNYGYTF	TGTGCCAGCAGGGGCTCTAACTATGGCTACACCTTC